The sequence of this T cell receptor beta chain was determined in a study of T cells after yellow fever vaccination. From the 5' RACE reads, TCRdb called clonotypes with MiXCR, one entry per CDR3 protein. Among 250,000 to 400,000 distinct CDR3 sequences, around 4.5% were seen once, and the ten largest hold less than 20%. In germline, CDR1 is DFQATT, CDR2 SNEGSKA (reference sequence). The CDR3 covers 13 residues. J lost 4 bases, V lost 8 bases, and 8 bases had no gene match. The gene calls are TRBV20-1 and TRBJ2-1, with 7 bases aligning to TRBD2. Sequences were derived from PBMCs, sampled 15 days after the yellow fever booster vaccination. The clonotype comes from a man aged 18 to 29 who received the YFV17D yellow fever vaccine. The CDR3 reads CSFRDYTYNEQFF. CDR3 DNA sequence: TGCAGTTTCCGGGACTACACTTACAATGAGCAGTTCTTC.